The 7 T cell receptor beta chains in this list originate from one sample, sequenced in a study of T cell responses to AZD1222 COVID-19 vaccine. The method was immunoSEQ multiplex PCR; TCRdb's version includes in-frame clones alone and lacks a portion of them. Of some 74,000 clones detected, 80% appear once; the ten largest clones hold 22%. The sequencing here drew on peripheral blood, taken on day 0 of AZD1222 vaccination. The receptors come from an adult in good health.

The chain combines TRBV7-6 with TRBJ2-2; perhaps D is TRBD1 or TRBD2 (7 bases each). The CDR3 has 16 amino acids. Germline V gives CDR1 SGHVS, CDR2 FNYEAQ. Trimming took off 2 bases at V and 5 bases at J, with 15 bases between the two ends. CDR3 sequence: CASSLRGRGRTGELFF. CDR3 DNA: TGTGCCAGCAGCTTAAGAGGGAGGGGGCGGACCGGGGAGCTGTTTTTT.

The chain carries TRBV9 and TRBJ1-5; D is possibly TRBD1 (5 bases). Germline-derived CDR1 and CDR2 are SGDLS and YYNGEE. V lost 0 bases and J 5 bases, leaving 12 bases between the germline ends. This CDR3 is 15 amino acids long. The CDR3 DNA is TGTGCCAGCAGCGTAGGCCCGGGACGGGATCAGCCCCAGCATTTT. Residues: CASSVGPGRDQPQHF.

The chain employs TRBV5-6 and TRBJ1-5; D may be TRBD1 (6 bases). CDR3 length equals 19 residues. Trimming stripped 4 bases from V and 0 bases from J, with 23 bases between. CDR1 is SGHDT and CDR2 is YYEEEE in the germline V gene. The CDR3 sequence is CASSQYPQGVAHSNQPQHF. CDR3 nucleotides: TGTGCCAGCAGCCAATACCCACAGGGAGTGGCGCATAGCAATCAGCCCCAGCATTTT. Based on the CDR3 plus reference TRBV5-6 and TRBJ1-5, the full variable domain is DAGVTQSPTHLIKTRGQQVTLRCSPKSGHDTVSWYQQALGQGPQFIFQYYEEEERQRGNFPDRFSGHQFPNYSSELNVNALLLGDSALYLCASSQYPQGVAHSNQPQHFGDGTRLSIL.

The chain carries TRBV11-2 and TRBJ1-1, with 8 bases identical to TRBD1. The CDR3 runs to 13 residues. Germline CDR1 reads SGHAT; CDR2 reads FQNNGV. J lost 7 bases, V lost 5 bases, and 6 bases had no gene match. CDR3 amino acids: CASSVQGGLEAFF. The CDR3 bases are TGTGCCAGCAGCGTACAGGGGGGGCTTGAAGCTTTCTTT. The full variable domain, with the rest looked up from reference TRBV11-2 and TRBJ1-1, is EAGVAQSPRYKIIEKRQSVAFWCNPISGHATLYWYQQILGQGPKLLIQFQNNGVVDDSQLPKDRFSAERLKGVDSTLKIQPAKLEDSAVYLCASSVQGGLEAFFGQGTRLTVV.

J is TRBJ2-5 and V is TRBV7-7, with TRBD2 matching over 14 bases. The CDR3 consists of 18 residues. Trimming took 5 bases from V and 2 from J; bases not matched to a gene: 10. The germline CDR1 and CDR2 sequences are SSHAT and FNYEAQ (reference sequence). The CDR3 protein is CASSLLGTSGGVQETQYF. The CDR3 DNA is TGTGCCAGCAGCCTTTTAGGGACTAGCGGGGGAGTTCAAGAGACCCAGTACTTC.

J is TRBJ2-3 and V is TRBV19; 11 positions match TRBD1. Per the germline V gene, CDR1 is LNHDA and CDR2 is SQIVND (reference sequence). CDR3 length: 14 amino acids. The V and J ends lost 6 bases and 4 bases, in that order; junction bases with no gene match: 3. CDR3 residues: CASRDRGRADTQYF. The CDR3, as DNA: TGTGCCAGTAGGGACAGGGGGCGTGCAGATACGCAGTATTTT.

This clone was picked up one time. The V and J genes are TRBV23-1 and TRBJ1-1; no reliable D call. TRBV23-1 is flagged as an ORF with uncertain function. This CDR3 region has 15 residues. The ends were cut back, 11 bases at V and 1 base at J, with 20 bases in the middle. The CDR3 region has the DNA TGCGCCGGAACCAGCTTTGCCAGCCCGAACACTGAAGCTTTCTTT. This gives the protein CAGTSFASPNTEAFF.